In this sample, the clone carrying this TCR beta chain turned up a few times. Its antigen is currently unknown. Together with a sample-barcoded 5' primer, a J-beta primer mix was included in a second PCR lasting about 7 to 12 cycles. A single record per CDR3 protein comes from TCRdb applying MiXCR to the 5' RACE reads. The sample yields about 730,000 distinct CDR3 sequences, more than 40% seen once. These data come from a study of blood T cells in healthy people across ages. The authors extracted at least 5 micrograms of total RNA per sample. Study conclusions and caveats: Measured against age, TCR beta diversity per million T cells decreased in a roughly linear manner.

The germline V gene encodes CDR1 SGHTA and CDR2 FQGTGA. V shed 6 bases and J shed 1 base, with 8 bases lying between them. The CDR3 is made up of 13 amino acids. The rearrangement uses TRBV7-3 and TRBJ2-3; a weak D match, TRBD1 (5 bases). This clonotype was obtained from a woman aged 55-69 years in good health. Sample: blood. CDR3: CASRSQGTDTQYF. DNA for the CDR3: TGTGCCAGCAGGTCACAGGGCACAGATACGCAGTATTTT. Variable domain in full (rest from reference TRBV7-3 and TRBJ2-3): GAGVSQTPSNKVTEKGKYVELRCDPISGHTALYWYRQSLGQGPEFLIYFQGTGAADDSGLPNDRFFAVRPEGSVSTLKIQRTERGDSAVYLCASRSQGTDTQYFGPGTRLTVL.